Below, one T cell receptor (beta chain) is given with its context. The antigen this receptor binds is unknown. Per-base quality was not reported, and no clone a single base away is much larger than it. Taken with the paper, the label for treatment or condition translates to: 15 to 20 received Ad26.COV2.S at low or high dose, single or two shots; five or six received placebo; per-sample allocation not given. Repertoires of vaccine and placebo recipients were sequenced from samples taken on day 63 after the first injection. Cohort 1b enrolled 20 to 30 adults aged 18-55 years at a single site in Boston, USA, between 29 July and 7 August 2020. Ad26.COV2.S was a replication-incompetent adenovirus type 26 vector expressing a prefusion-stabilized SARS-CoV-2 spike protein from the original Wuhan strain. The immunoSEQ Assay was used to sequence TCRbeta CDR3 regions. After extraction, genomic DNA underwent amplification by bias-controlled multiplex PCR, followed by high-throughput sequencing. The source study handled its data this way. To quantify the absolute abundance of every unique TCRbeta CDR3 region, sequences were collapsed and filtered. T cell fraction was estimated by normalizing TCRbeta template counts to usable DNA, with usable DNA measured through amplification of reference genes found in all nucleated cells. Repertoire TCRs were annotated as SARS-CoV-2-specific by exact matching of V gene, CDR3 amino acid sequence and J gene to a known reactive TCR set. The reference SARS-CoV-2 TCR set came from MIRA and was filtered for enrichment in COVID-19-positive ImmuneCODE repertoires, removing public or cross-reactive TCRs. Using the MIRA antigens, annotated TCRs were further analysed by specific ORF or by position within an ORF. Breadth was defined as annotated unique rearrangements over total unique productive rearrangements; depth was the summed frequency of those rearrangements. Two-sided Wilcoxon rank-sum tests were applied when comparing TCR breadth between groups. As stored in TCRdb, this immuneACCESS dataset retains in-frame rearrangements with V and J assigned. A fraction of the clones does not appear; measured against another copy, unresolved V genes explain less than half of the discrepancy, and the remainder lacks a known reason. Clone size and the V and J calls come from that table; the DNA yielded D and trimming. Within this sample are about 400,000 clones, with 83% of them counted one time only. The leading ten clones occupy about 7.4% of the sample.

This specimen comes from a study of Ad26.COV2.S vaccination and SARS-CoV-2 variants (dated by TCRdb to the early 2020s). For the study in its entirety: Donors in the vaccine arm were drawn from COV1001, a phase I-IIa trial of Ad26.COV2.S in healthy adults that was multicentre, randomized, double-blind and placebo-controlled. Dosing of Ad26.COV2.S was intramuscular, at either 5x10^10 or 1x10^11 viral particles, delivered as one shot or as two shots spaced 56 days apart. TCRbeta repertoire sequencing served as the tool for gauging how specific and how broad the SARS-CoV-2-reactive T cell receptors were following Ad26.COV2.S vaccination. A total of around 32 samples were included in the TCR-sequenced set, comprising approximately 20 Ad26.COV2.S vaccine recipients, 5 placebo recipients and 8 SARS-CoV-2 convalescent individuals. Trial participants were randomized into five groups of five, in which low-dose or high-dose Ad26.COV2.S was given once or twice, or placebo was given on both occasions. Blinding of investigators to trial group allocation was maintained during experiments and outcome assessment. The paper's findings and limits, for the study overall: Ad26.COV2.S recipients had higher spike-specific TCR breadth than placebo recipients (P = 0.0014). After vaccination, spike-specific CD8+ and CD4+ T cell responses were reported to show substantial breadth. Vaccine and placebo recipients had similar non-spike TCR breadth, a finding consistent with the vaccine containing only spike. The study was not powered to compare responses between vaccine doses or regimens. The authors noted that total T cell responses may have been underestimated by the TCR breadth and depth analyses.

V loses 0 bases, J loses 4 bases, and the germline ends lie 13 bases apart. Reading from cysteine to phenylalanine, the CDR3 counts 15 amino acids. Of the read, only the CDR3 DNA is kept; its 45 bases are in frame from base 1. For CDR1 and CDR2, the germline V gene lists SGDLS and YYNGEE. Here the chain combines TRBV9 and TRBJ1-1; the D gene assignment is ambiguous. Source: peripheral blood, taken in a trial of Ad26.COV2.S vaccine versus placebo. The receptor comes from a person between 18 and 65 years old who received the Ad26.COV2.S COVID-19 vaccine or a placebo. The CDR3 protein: CASSVGGGSLTEAFF. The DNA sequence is TGTGCCAGCAGCGTAGGGGGTGGGTCTCTCACTGAAGCTTTCTTT.